A selection of T cell receptor beta chains follows, all from one sample in a study of T cell responses to AZD1222 COVID-19 vaccine. Measured with immunoSEQ multiplex PCR; TCRdb has only the in-frame clones, and not every one. This table holds approximately 150,000 clones, 80% to 95% found once. The sequences come from peripheral blood, collected 28 days after the second AZD1222 dose. Receptor source: an adult who received the AZD1222 COVID-19 vaccine. Each CDR3 is given with its conserved first and last residue. The D gene is left open where the match is weak.

>NA|TRBV5-1|TRBJ1-4
CASSLGVLWADSTNEKLFF
>TRBD2|TRBV5-4|TRBJ2-5
CASSFGLAGEETQYF
>NA|TRBV7-2|TRBJ1-3
CASSLFGSGLSGNTIYF
>NA|TRBV6-5|TRBJ2-7
CASTADNSYEQYF
>NA|TRBV10-1|TRBJ1-3
CASSDWGWGDSGNTIYF
>TRBD1|TRBV6-1|TRBJ1-2
CASSEGLTGGGYTF
>NA|TRBV28|TRBJ1-2
CASSPSSAYGYTF
>TRBD1|TRBV4-2|TRBJ1-2
CASSQDLGQGVYGYTF
>NA|TRBV5-1|TRBJ2-2
CASSPGQVAGANTGELFF
>NA|TRBV12-3/TRBV12-4|TRBJ1-1
CASSSQTNAEAFF
>TRBD1|TRBV28|TRBJ1-4
CASSSAGTGNEKLFF
>NA|TRBV5-1|TRBJ2-1
CASSFYNEQFF
>TRBD1|TRBV3-1/TRBV3-2|TRBJ2-7
CASSPGQGYEQYF
>TRBD2|TRBV4-2|TRBJ2-7
CASSQDSIGTSGFYEQYF
>NA|TRBV7-3|TRBJ1-4
CASSLGEQNEKLFF
>NA|TRBV18|TRBJ1-2
CASSPLSLYGYTF
>NA|TRBV19|TRBJ2-1
CASNQMGGGAYGEQFF
>NA|TRBV19|TRBJ1-2
CASTLDRGSSNYGYTF
>NA|TRBV6-1|TRBJ1-2
CASSEPPPARGVGYTF
>NA|TRBV7-3|TRBJ1-2
CASSDRRGGGYTF
>NA|TRBV6-5|TRBJ2-1
CASSSSGDSSYNEQFF
>NA|TRBV2|TRBJ2-7
CASSAVGVLSFSTSSYEQYF
>NA|TRBV28|TRBJ1-1
CASILLTPLGDTSGAEAFF
>NA|TRBV28|TRBJ2-7
CASSLTVYEQYF
>TRBD1|TRBV6-1|TRBJ1-1
CASSWQGARAEAFF
>NA|TRBV10-2|TRBJ2-5
CASSPQRQQETQYF
>NA|TRBV5-4|TRBJ2-5
CASSLGGEETQYF
>TRBD1|TRBV6-2/TRBV6-3|TRBJ1-5
CASSYSGQGNGQPQHF
>NA|TRBV5-1|TRBJ2-7
CASSLSTGGLNSEQYF